The present T cell receptor beta chain was sequenced within a study of cytomegalovirus exposure and HLA in healthy donors (TCRdb year 2017). Some background on the complete study: An earlier analysis of approximately 600 of the donors reported more than 250 Gb of sequence data and approximately 110 million unique TCR beta sequences from roughly 180 million T cells. Several DR-DQ haplotypes were handled as single units for association and clustering because linkage in the cohort was strong. All discovery cohort repertoires had been generated on a single sequencing platform. In the later analysis, no new phenotypic data were used to find candidate immune exposures; instead, reliance was placed on TCR beta sequences and their occurrence across donors. The number of typed donors differed by locus: roughly 620-630 for A, B, C, DRB1 and DQB1; approximately 520 for DQA1; around 610 for DPA1; and roughly 450 for DPB1. An earlier analysis of some 500 of the donors applied high-throughput TCR beta sequencing to assess whether each TCR beta V gene segment acted as functional or pseudogenic. Besides the first cohort of more than 650 subjects, a separate validation cohort made up of roughly 120 different subjects was used. The study aimed to test whether signatures of past pathogen exposure could be identified by cataloging public T cell receptors. The study profiled the T cell repertoires of more than 500 subjects by immunosequencing and related them to cytomegalovirus serostatus. Donor age, sex, ethnicity and CMV serostatus were compiled alongside the repertoire data. In a later analysis, previously published TCR beta repertoires from 550 to 750 donors were re-analyzed and high-resolution HLA genotyping was added so that TCR occurrence patterns could be studied. Class I and class II HLA loci were covered by the typing at four-digit resolution. Among about 360 genotyped donors of the cohort, an average of roughly 240,000 unique TCR beta nucleotide sequences were sequenced per donor, around 18% of them non-productive. A later genetic analysis used genome-wide SNP genotypes for 398 of the 666 donors, treating that subset as a discovery cohort. The genetic ancestry cluster associated with self-reported Caucasian donors included about 81% of the 300 to 450 genotyped donors. An early release that covered approximately 600 HLA-typed donors contained approximately 300 gigabases of sequencing data and 75 million to 100 million unique TCR sequences. The study combined high-throughput TCR immunosequencing, statistical association of individual TCRs with disease status, and machine learning to predict cytomegalovirus infection status. What the authors observed across the whole study: A further reported finding was that TCR beta sequences accurately predicted the HLA-A and HLA-B alleles for most subjects in the first cohort. In a later analysis, some 18,000 TCR beta sequences were associated with specific HLA alleles at a false discovery rate of 0.05. A few of the identified cytomegalovirus-associated TCR beta chains were confirmed in vitro to be specific for cytomegalovirus antigens. In a later analysis, several top co-occurrence clusters were reported to appear linked to parvovirus B19, influenza, CMV and Epstein-Barr virus. About 15 rarely observed V segments, including chromosome 9 orphons, were excluded from the earlier analysis of several hundred of the donors because counts were too low. Sequencing depth was assumed to be roughly uniform across donors in the presence/absence analyses, though that assumption may not hold. An earlier analysis of 587 of the donors showed that most TCR beta V segments appeared in productive rearrangements either about 87% or about 30% of the time, which broadly matched IMGT annotations. In a later analysis, HLA-associated TCR beta chains were found to be more clonally expanded and to have lower generation probabilities than equally common non-associated chains. Compared with the approximately 670-donor mean, donors in an Asian-associated ancestry cluster had fewer N-insertions in productive TCRs, according to a later genetic analysis. Cytomegalovirus status was reported to be diagnosed by the classifier with high specificity and sensitivity in both the original and validation cohorts. The study listed 150 to 200 TCR beta chains as associated with cytomegalovirus. Because some donors lacked HLA typing at each locus, the association tests relied only on the typed subset. CMV serostatus was the only immune exposure information available for the cohort. According to the authors, the approach could potentially be generalized to other disease states and immunological phenotypes. In a later genetic analysis, a missense DCLRE1C variant was associated with V-gene and J-gene trimming of TCR beta chains, and the association was replicated in an independent cohort. Linkage disequilibrium might explain the correlated functional status among segregating V segments, but an unknown experimental factor could not be ruled out. When HLA alleles, especially DR and DQ, strongly co-occurred, TCR associations were difficult to assign to individual alleles. Only TCR beta chains were sequenced in this cohort, and the absence of alpha or paired-chain data limited detectable features. According to a later analysis, most CMV-associated TCR beta chains appeared to be HLA-restricted, and the HLA associations seemed to be driven largely by CMV exposure. A cluster of highly shared sequence variants was judged likely to be a technical artifact of the sequencing pipeline. In a later analysis, TCR association rates were found to vary across HLA loci, with the most associated TCRs seen for DRB1 alleles and the fewest for HLA-C alleles. Across donors, most TCR sequences were observed very rarely, whereas some public TCRs were present in many individuals.

The library was produced with the immunoSEQ multiplex PCR assay. A mixture of 60 forward primers for TCR Vbeta segments and 13 reverse primers for TCR Jbeta segments was used in the multiplex PCR. The CDR3 region of rearranged TCR beta genes was amplified from genomic DNA by a multiplex PCR assay. The Illumina HiSeq System was used to sequence the amplified TCR beta libraries as 87-base-pair reads. In the original analysis: In a later analysis, 70 million to 95 million unique TCR beta chains were counted across the approximately 640 repertoires, and roughly 11 million of these chains were shared by at least two donors. A nearest-neighbor algorithm error-corrected the raw reads and collapsed the reads into unique sequences, merging closely related sequences to remove PCR and sequencing errors. V, D and J gene segments were assigned by aligning CDR3 sequences to IMGT reference sequences. For a sequence to be retained, a match of at least six nucleotides was required to both a V gene segment and a J gene segment. Rearrangements were called productive when the CDR3 lacked stop codons and stayed in frame with V and J; all others were non-productive. CDR3 was defined by IMGT convention, running from the second conserved V-encoded cysteine to the conserved J-encoded phenylalanine. The earlier analysis of some 580 of the donors excluded any sequence lacking an unambiguous match to a single V gene segment. An earlier analysis of fewer than 750 of the donors called V segments functional above 56.7% productive rearrangements and segregating when the between-donor standard deviation exceeded 5%. A statistical classification framework was built to diagnose cytomegalovirus status from the catalog of TCR beta chain sequences. In a later analysis, V and J genes were assigned by comparing TCR nucleotide sequences against IMGT/GENE-DB human TR gene sequences. The TCRdist pipeline was used in a later analysis to assign CDR3 sequences and most-parsimonious VDJ recombination scenarios. A later analysis defined each TCR beta chain by its CDR3 amino acid sequence plus V-gene family, and excluded reads lacking a unique V-gene family. In a later analysis, 450 to 600 highly shared, low-generation-probability nucleotide sequences were removed to address suspected cross-contamination and a sequencing artifact. For each public chain, a later analysis derived a clonal expansion index from normalized ranks of inferred template counts within each repertoire. In a later analysis, generation probabilities were computed using a VDJ recombination model fitted to out-of-frame rearrangements, and the results were checked against IGoR. In a later analysis, TCR-TCR, TCR-HLA and TCR-CMV co-occurrence was scored with hypergeometric tests, and a repertoire-size bias correction was applied to TCR pairs. To estimate false discovery rates, a later analysis permuted the HLA or CMV assignments 20 times. A later analysis grouped co-occurring TCRs with DBSCAN, adding TCRdist sequence similarity when clustering within HLA-allele-positive subsets. Repertoires with fewer than 30,000 or more than 120,000 public chains, plus five repertoires with anomalous nucleotide sharing, were excluded from co-occurrence clustering. Drawn from immuneACCESS, this table holds only the in-frame rearrangements with V and J called that TCRdb kept. Clones are partly lost; checked studies trace under half to an unresolved V gene and leave the rest unexplained. Clone size and V and J calls were adopted from that table, with D and trimming inferred from the DNA. A total of about 150,000 clones appear in this sample, about 68% of them only once. Clones ranked in the top ten supply roughly 1.7% of the sample.

Turning to this clone: Its antigen is currently not known. No quality values exist for individual bases; no much larger clone is one base distant.

In total, roughly 710 healthy bone marrow donors made up the cohort. All cohort members were sampled while nominally healthy, although unrecorded immune exposures were likely present. CMV serostatus was recorded as positive for 250 to 300 and negative for about 55% of the roughly 670 cohort members, whereas no CMV serostatus was recorded for the donor in question. A peripheral blood sample was provided by each donor, and peripheral blood mononuclear cells were used for TCR beta sequencing. Genomic DNA was extracted from the blood cell samples with the Qiagen DNeasy Blood Extraction Kit. The specimen sequenced was PBMCs. The source is a human donor in good health.

The CDR3 sequence is CASNRGLDAGYTF. The nucleotides read TGTGCCAGCAACAGGGGTCTGGATGCTGGCTACACCTTC. The receptor chain draws on TRBV2 and TRBJ1-2; the central 7 bases match TRBD1. Per the germline V gene, SNHLY is the CDR1 and FYNNEI is the CDR2. From its cysteine to its phenylalanine, the CDR3 spans 13 amino acids. Only the CDR3 DNA is retained, 39 bases long and in frame from the first base. Trimming leaves V shorter by 7 bases and J shorter by 7 bases, with the junction holding 9 bases beyond the gene matches. With the portions outside the CDR3 filled from the reference TRBV2 and TRBJ1-2 genes, the complete variable region becomes EPEVTQTPSHQVTQMGQEVILRCVPISNHLYFYWYRQILGQKVEFLVSFYNNEISEKSEIFDDQFSVERPDGSNFTLKIRSTKLEDSAMYFCASNRGLDAGYTFGSGTRLTVV.